These 20 T cell receptor beta chains share one sample of origin, sequenced in a study of T cell changes during pregnancy in multiple sclerosis. Repertoires were generated with immunoSEQ multiplex PCR, while TCRdb's copy carries only in-frame clones and drops some. The repertoire has about 110,000 clones, about 90% of them found once; the top ten carry 1.6%. The sample was peripheral blood, taken before pregnancy. The origin of the receptors is a female donor with multiple sclerosis, enrolled in a pregnancy study.

V is TRBV2 and J is TRBJ1-2; 7 bases agree with TRBD1. The trim removed 6 bases at V and 6 bases at J, leaving 22 bases unmatched. This CDR3 comprises 18 residues. Germline CDR1 and CDR2: SNHLY and FYNNEI. CDR3 sequence (DNA): TGTGCCAGCAGGCAAGACAAAAGGACAGGTCCTACTAATAATGGCTACACCTTC. Amino acid sequence: CASRQDKRTGPTNNGYTF. The full variable domain, in which reference TRBV2 and TRBJ1-2 provide the parts outside the CDR3, is EPEVTQTPSHQVTQMGQEVILRCVPISNHLYFYWYRQILGQKVEFLVSFYNNEISEKSEIFDDQFSVERPDGSNFTLKIRSTKLEDSAMYFCASRQDKRTGPTNNGYTFGSGTRLTVV.

V and J are TRBV9 and TRBJ2-1; 13 positions match TRBD2. Germline CDR1 and CDR2: SGDLS and YYNGEE. This CDR3 has 15 residues. The V segment lost 3 bases and the J segment 12 bases; nucleotides outside the gene matches: 9. The CDR3 region is CASSALAGGLRRQFF. CDR3 bases: TGTGCCAGCAGCGCACTAGCGGGAGGGCTCCGTAGGCAGTTCTTC.

The V gene is TRBV6-1, the J gene TRBJ1-6; D unclear. The CDR3 runs 15 residues. Germline V gives CDR1 MNHNS, CDR2 SASEGT. V lost 6 bases and J 7 bases, leaving 16 bases between the germline ends. The CDR3 DNA is TGTGCCAGCAGACCCATTGACACCCCGAATTCACCCCTCCACTTT. Protein product: CASRPIDTPNSPLHF.

The chain couples TRBV4-1 to TRBJ2-2; 9 nucleotides line up with TRBD2. The CDR3 is made up of 17 amino acids. The germline CDR1 and CDR2 sequences are MGHRA and YSYEKL. Losses at the gene ends were 1 base for V and 3 bases for J; bases not matched to a gene: 6. This CDR3 is CASSQVRGRADTGELFF. DNA of the CDR3: TGCGCCAGCAGCCAAGTTCGCGGGAGGGCCGACACCGGGGAGCTGTTTTTT.

The genes are TRBV18 and TRBJ2-2, with D uncertain. The V and J ends lost 0 bases and 6 bases respectively, with 11 bases between them. The CDR3 runs to 15 residues. Germline V CDR1 and CDR2: KGHSH, LQKENI. CDR3 protein: CASSPPSVESGELFF. In DNA form, the CDR3 reads TGTGCCAGCTCACCACCGAGCGTGGAGTCCGGGGAGCTGTTTTTT.

The chain employs TRBV7-2 and TRBJ1-1; weak D call: TRBD1 (6 bases). The CDR3 loop spans 13 amino acids. V lost 4 bases, J lost 4 bases, and 10 bases lay in between. From germline, CDR1 is SGHTA and CDR2 FQGNSA. The DNA for the CDR3 is TGTGCCAGCAGCTCAACAGGGCGCACTGAAGCTTTCTTT. It yields the protein CASSSTGRTEAFF.

The chain employs TRBV11-3 and TRBJ2-1, with D perhaps TRBD1 (5 bases). The V and J ends lost 2 bases and 11 bases respectively, with 13 bases between them. The V gene's germline CDR1 is SGHNT and CDR2 YENEEA. This CDR3 region has 13 residues. The CDR3 spells CASSLTGASKQFF. CDR3 nucleotide sequence: TGTGCCAGCAGCTTAACAGGAGCCTCCAAGCAGTTCTTC.

The chain employs TRBV5-4 and TRBJ2-7; D is perhaps TRBD1 (6 bases). From germline, CDR1 is SGHNT and CDR2 YYREEE (reference sequence). The CDR3 spans 18 residues. V was shortened by 0 bases and J by 0 bases, with 19 bases between the two germline ends. The DNA of the CDR3 is TGTGCCAGCAGCTTGGCATGGGGTGGGGACACCGTCTCCTACGAGCAGTACTTC. As protein: CASSLAWGGDTVSYEQYF.

The V and J genes are TRBV6-6 and TRBJ2-1; 8 bases agree with TRBD2. V shed 6 bases, J shed 2 bases, and the junction held 6 bases outside the gene matches. The CDR3 is made up of 15 amino acids. Germline V gene lookup returns CDR1 MNHNY and CDR2 SVGAGI (reference sequence). The CDR3 DNA sequence: TGTGCCAGCAGCCCCCCGGGACTAGCCTACAATGAGCAGTTCTTC. As protein: CASSPPGLAYNEQFF.

CDR3 in DNA: TGCAATTCGCGACGAGGTTTGAACACTGAAGCTTTCTTT. Its translation is CNSRRGLNTEAFF. This rearrangement joins TRBV29-1 to TRBJ1-1; D ambiguous. The CDR3 is made up of 13 amino acids. The V gene's germline CDR1 is SQVTM and CDR2 ANQGSEA. The variable domain in full, completed from reference TRBV29-1 and TRBJ1-1, reads SAVISQKPSRDICQRGTSLTIQCQVDSQVTMMFWYRQQPGQSLTLIATANQGSEATYESGFVIDKFPISRPNLTFSTLTVSNMSPEDSSIYLCNSRRGLNTEAFFGQGTRLTVV.

The chain combines TRBV9 with TRBJ2-2; TRBD1 matches at 8 bases. V gave up 5 bases and J gave up 1 base; unmatched junction bases: 4. Germline loops: CDR1 SGDLS, CDR2 YYNGEE. The CDR3 sequence is 15 residues long. CDR3 nucleotide sequence: TGTGCCAGCAGGGGCGGGACAGGGAACACCGGGGAGCTGTTTTTT. Translating gives CASRGGTGNTGELFF.

CDR3 sequence: CASSLTSETQYF. The CDR3 DNA is TGCGCCAGCAGCTTGACATCGGAGACCCAGTACTTC. The V gene is TRBV5-1, the J gene TRBJ2-5, with D uncertain. Between the trimmed V and J ends, which lost 1 base and 5 bases, there was a span of 6 bases. This CDR3 spans 12 amino acids. Germline loops: CDR1 SGHRS, CDR2 YFSETQ.

The CDR3 loop reads CASQEGFRETQYF. The CDR3, as DNA: TGTGCCAGCCAGGAGGGGTTCAGGGAGACCCAGTACTTC. V usage is TRBV6-5 and J usage is TRBJ2-5; D possibly corresponds to TRBD2 (6 bases). Trimming took 8 bases from V and 5 from J, leaving 15 bases between them. The CDR3 has 13 amino acids. CDR1 and CDR2 from the germline V gene are MNHEY and SVGAGI.

V and J are TRBV10-3 and TRBJ2-2; D not certain. The CDR3 runs 15 residues. Trimming took off 10 bases at V and 6 bases at J, with 21 bases between the two ends. The germline V gene encodes CDR1 ENHRY and CDR2 SYGVKD. Here the CDR3 DNA reads TGTGCCACCAGGACGAGCAGCAGTGGAGCCGGGGAGCTGTTTTTT. Translating gives CATRTSSSGAGELFF.

This clone has a single count. The gene calls are TRBV5-1 and TRBJ1-2, with D unclear. The CDR3 contains 16 residues. CDR1 and CDR2 from the germline V gene are SGHRS and YFSETQ. Deletions cut 0 bases from V and 8 bases from J, with 20 bases between. CDR3 bases: TGCGCCAGCAGCTTGGATGGACTTCTAAGTATTAAGGGCTACACCTTC. Encoded protein: CASSLDGLLSIKGYTF.

The rearrangement uses TRBV28 and TRBJ2-7, with 8 bases lining up with TRBD2. Trimming took 5 bases from V and 6 from J; bases not matched to a gene: 18. The CDR3 has 17 amino acids. Germline lookup yields CDR1 MDHEN and CDR2 SYDVKM. In nucleotides, the CDR3 is TGTGCCAGCAGTGCACGGGGGAGCGGGAGAAGAGGGGGCGAGCAGTACTTC. It encodes CASSARGSGRRGGEQYF.

This rearrangement joins TRBV6-5 to TRBJ2-3; 8 bases are shared with TRBD1. In germline, CDR1 is MNHEY, CDR2 SVGAGI. The CDR3 has 14 amino acids. J was trimmed by 1 base and V by 6 bases; bases with no gene match: 3. The CDR3 loop reads CASRTGVGTDTQYF. CDR3 bases: TGTGCCAGCAGGACAGGGGTAGGCACAGATACGCAGTATTTT.

The V and J genes are TRBV19 and TRBJ2-1; TRBD2 matches 11 bases. Germline V gives CDR1 LNHDA, CDR2 SQIVND (reference sequence). The J segment lost 5 bases and the V segment lost 6 bases, leaving 6 bases of the junction unmatched. The CDR3 contains 15 residues. The CDR3 bases are TGTGCCAGTAGACCTACTAGCGGGGGAGACAATGAGCAGTTCTTC. Its protein product is CASRPTSGGDNEQFF.

The chain recombines TRBV15 with TRBJ2-1; maybe TRBD2 (5 bases). V was clipped by 2 bases and J by 0 bases, with 8 bases between them. CDR1 is LNHNV and CDR2 is YYDKDF in the germline V gene (reference sequence). This CDR3 has 15 amino acids. The CDR3 nucleotides read TGTGCCACCAGCAGAAGCCGGGACTCCTACAATGAGCAGTTCTTC. This sequence encodes CATSRSRDSYNEQFF. Based on the CDR3 plus reference TRBV15 and TRBJ2-1, the full variable domain is DAMVIQNPRYQVTQFGKPVTLSCSQTLNHNVMYWYQQKSSQAPKLLFHYYDKDFNNEADTPDNFQSRRPNTSFCFLDIRSPGLGDTAMYLCATSRSRDSYNEQFFGPGTRLTVL.

The CDR3 nucleotides read TGCGCCAGCAGCCATGGGGGACAGGGGTACACTGAAGCTTTCTTT. This gives the protein CASSHGGQGYTEAFF. This sequence joins TRBV4-3 and TRBJ1-1, with 10 nucleotides matching TRBD1. This CDR3 spans 15 amino acids. Germline trimming cut 3 bases from V and 3 bases from J; bases unmatched to any gene: 4. Germline V gene data show CDR1 as LGHNA and CDR2 as YSLEER.